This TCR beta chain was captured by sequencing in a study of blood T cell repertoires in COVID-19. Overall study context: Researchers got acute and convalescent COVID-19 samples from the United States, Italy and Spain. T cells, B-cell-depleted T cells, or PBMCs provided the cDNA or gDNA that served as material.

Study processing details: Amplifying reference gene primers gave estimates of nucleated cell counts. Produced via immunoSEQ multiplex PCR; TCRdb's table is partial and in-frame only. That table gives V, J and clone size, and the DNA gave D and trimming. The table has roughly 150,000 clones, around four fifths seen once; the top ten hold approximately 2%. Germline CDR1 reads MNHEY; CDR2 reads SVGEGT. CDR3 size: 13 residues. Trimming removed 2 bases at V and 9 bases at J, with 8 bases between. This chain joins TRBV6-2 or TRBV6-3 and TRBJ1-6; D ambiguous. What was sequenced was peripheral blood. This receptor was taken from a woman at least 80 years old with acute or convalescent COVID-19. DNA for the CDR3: TGTGCCAGCAGTTACGAACATGGTTCACCCCTCCACTTT. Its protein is CASSYEHGSPLHF.